These 8 T cell receptor beta chains share one sample of origin, sequenced in a study of T cell repertoires in cytomegalovirus infection. TCRdb ran MiXCR on the reads and lists one entry per CDR3 protein. Seen here are 50,000 to 55,000 distinct CDR3 sequences, 20% to 25% observed once, and the top ten hold roughly 29%. These receptors' antigens are unknown. The sequencing used CD8+ T cells from cultured PBMCs, collected from culture after CMV antigen stimulation. These receptors were taken from a human donor in good health (CMV status not recorded). Some clones in this sample may be carry-over from other donors' samples.

The V and J genes are TRBV7-8 and TRBJ2-7; D perhaps matches TRBD2 (5 bases). V was clipped by 3 bases and J by 1 base, with 22 bases between them. In germline, CDR1 is SGHVS, CDR2 FQNEAQ. The CDR3 extends over 18 amino acids. CDR3 loop: CASSFRPSVATGSYEQYF. CDR3 bases: TGTGCCAGCAGCTTTAGGCCTAGTGTTGCTACGGGGTCCTACGAGCAGTACTTC. Combining the CDR3 with reference TRBV7-8 and TRBJ2-7 gives the whole variable domain GAGVSQSPRYKVAKRGQDVALRCDPISGHVSLFWYQQALGQGPEFLTYFQNEAQLDKSGLPSDRFFAERPEGSVSTLKIQRTQQEDSAVYLCASSFRPSVATGSYEQYFGPGTRLTVT.

This clonotype was found a few times. The chain links TRBV6-5 to TRBJ1-1, with 7 nucleotides matching TRBD1. The CDR3 totals 17 residues. The germline gives CDR1 MNHEY, CDR2 SVGAGI. Unmatched junction bases numbered 7, after V lost 0 bases and J lost 0 bases. In nucleotides, the CDR3 is TGTGCCAGCAGTTACTCTGACAGGGTCGGTTTGAACACTGAAGCTTTCTTT. Translating it yields CASSYSDRVGLNTEAFF.

This chain uses TRBV7-9 with TRBJ1-1; D is perhaps TRBD1 (5 bases). The CDR3 contains 15 residues. The ends were cut back, 1 base at V and 2 bases at J, with 11 bases in the middle. Per germline, CDR1 SEHNR and CDR2 FQNEAQ (reference sequence). CDR3 sequence (DNA): TGTGCCAGCAGCTTAGTGAGGGGAACTAACACTGAAGCTTTCTTT. This translates into CASSLVRGTNTEAFF.

This clonotype is classed as large. The rearrangement links TRBV10-3 to TRBJ1-1, with TRBD1 matching over 11 bases. Germline V CDR1 and CDR2: ENHRY, SYGVKD. The V and J ends lost 8 bases and 7 bases, in that order; junction bases with no gene match: 6. This CDR3 is built from 13 residues. CDR3 DNA sequence: TGTGCCATCGGAGGACAGGGGGCCTTTGAAGCTTTCTTT. It specifies CAIGGQGAFEAFF.

This clonotype has a count of ten or more. The rearrangement links TRBV7-9 to TRBJ1-1, with TRBD1 as a possible D gene (5 bases). The germline V gene encodes CDR1 SEHNR and CDR2 FQNEAQ (reference sequence). The CDR3 runs 12 residues. Trimming cost V 1 base and J 8 bases, with 8 bases left between them. CDR3 bases: TGTGCCAGCAGCTTAGGCGGGGCCGAAGCTTTCTTT. Residues: CASSLGGAEAFF.

In this sample, this clonotype turned up many times. The chain links TRBV6-1 to TRBJ2-5, with D hard to call. The CDR3 spans 11 residues. Germline lookup yields CDR1 MNHNS and CDR2 SASEGT. Between the trimmed V and J ends, which lost 6 bases and 4 bases, there was a span of 6 bases. The CDR3 DNA reads TGTGCCAGCAGCTGGGGAGAGACCCAGTACTTC. Amino acids: CASSWGETQYF.

This clonotype qualifies as large. The J gene is TRBJ2-7, the V gene TRBV7-6; maybe TRBD2 (5 bases). Germline loops: CDR1 SGHVS, CDR2 FNYEAQ. The length of the CDR3 is 13 residues. The ends were cut back, 0 bases at V and 5 bases at J, with 8 bases in the middle. CDR3 residues: CASSLAPGDEQYF. As DNA, the CDR3 is TGTGCCAGCAGCTTAGCGCCCGGGGACGAGCAGTACTTC.

This clonotype was seen a few times. The chain has TRBV7-2 and TRBJ2-7; 9 bases match TRBD2. The length of the CDR3 is 17 residues. Germline assignment: CDR1 SGHTA and CDR2 FQGNSA. Trimming cost V 2 bases and J 5 bases; bases outside gene matches: 13. CDR3 coding DNA: TGTGCCAGCAGCTTATCCCCTCAGGGGGTAGCGGGAGACGAGCAGTACTTC. Its protein is CASSLSPQGVAGDEQYF.